The 25 T cell receptor beta chains given below trace back to one sample, sequenced in a study of shared clonotypes between healthy human individuals. Libraries were prepared by immunoSEQ multiplex PCR; TCRdb keeps only in-frame clonotypes and omits some of them. The sample holds about 2.1 million clones, roughly 91% seen once. Terminally differentiated effector memory CD45RA+ cells were excluded by CCR7 positive selection of CD45RO-negative cells. The specimen was naive CD8+ T cells from PBMCs. These TCRs come from a man between 18 and 35 years old in good health. Some clones in this sample may be carry-over from other donors' samples.

Only one count was recorded for this clone. The chain links TRBV11-2 to TRBJ2-1, with a tentative D call TRBD2 (5 bases). Germline V gene data show CDR1 as SGHAT and CDR2 as FQNNGV. This CDR3 comprises 16 residues. Trimming removed 5 bases from V and 0 bases from J, with 14 bases in between. CDR3 sequence reads: CASSQVATSSYNEQFF. DNA of the CDR3: TGTGCCAGCAGCCAAGTAGCGACAAGCTCCTACAATGAGCAGTTCTTC.

J is TRBJ2-7 and V is TRBV7-2; TRBD2 might be the D (5 bases). V was clipped by 7 bases and J by 4 bases, with 14 bases between them. CDR1 and CDR2 from the germline V gene are SGHTA and FQGNSA. The CDR3 totals 13 residues. CDR3 nucleotides: TGTGCCAGCACCTTGCCGGGATGGTACGAGCAGTACTTC. Translated, it gives CASTLPGWYEQYF.

V is TRBV28 and J is TRBJ2-1, with a possible D match to TRBD1 (5 bases). The CDR3 length is 15 residues. The V end lost 2 bases, the J end lost 6 bases, and 14 bases lay between the germline ends. Per germline, CDR1 MDHEN and CDR2 SYDVKM. The CDR3 is CASSLEWTLGNEQFF. DNA for the CDR3: TGTGCCAGCAGTTTAGAGTGGACACTGGGCAATGAGCAGTTCTTC.

Details on this clone: Other DNA sequences of this sample code for an identical CDR3. The chain carries TRBV9 and TRBJ2-2; no reliable D call. V was clipped by 0 bases and J by 0 bases, with 6 bases between them. The CDR3 runs 15 residues. Germline CDR1 is SGDLS and CDR2 is YYNGEE. CDR3: CASSVGPANTGELFF. The CDR3 nucleotides are TGTGCCAGCAGCGTAGGACCAGCGAACACCGGGGAGCTGTTTTTT.

This clone was seen only a few times. This chain links TRBV2 with TRBJ1-1; no reliable D call. CDR1 and CDR2 (germline): SNHLY, FYNNEI. With 7 bases removed from V and 9 bases from J, the gap between germline ends came to 12 bases. The CDR3 has 11 amino acids. Here the CDR3 reads CASTRDGQAFF. The CDR3 DNA reads TGTGCCAGCACCCGGGATGGGCAAGCTTTCTTT.

The CDR3: CASSYRLVTYNEQFF. The CDR3 DNA sequence: TGTGCCAGCAGCTACCGACTAGTCACCTACAATGAGCAGTTCTTC. V is TRBV7-9 and J is TRBJ2-1, with D possibly matching TRBD2 (6 bases). The CDR3 runs to 15 residues. Germline values: CDR1 SEHNR, CDR2 FQNEAQ (reference sequence). V was shortened by 4 bases and J by 2 bases, with 12 bases between the two germline ends.

The CDR3 DNA is TGTGCCACCAGCAGAGTCCCAGAAGGTAGCGGAAATGAGCAGTTCTTC. Translation: CATSRVPEGSGNEQFF. The chain links TRBV15 to TRBJ2-1; TRBD2 is a possible D gene (6 bases). Trimming cost V 1 base and J 7 bases, with 17 bases left between them. The CDR3 length is 16 residues. Germline-derived CDR1 and CDR2 are LNHNV and YYDKDF (reference sequence).

The chain recombines TRBV27 with TRBJ2-1, with 11 bases fitting TRBD2. V lost 7 bases, J lost 4 bases, and 6 bases stayed unmatched. The germline V gene encodes CDR1 MNHEY and CDR2 SMNVEV (reference sequence). This CDR3 contains 15 residues. The CDR3 DNA reads TGTGCCAGCACAGTAGCGGGAGGGCGGTACAATGAGCAGTTCTTC. Encoded protein: CASTVAGGRYNEQFF.

The gene calls are TRBV5-1 and TRBJ1-5; TRBD1 aligns across 7 bases. J gave up 6 bases and V 0 bases, and 12 bases lay outside the gene matches. Per germline, CDR1 SGHRS and CDR2 YFSETQ. The CDR3 runs 17 residues. The CDR3 is CASSLGYGQGGRQPQHF. DNA of the CDR3: TGCGCCAGCAGCTTGGGGTACGGGCAGGGGGGGCGTCAGCCCCAGCATTTT. Filled out from reference TRBV5-1 and TRBJ1-5, the complete variable domain reads KAGVTQTPRYLIKTRGQQVTLSCSPISGHRSVSWYQQTPGQGLQFLFEYFSETQRNKGNFPGRFSGRQFSNSRSEMNVSTLELGDSALYLCASSLGYGQGGRQPQHFGDGTRLSIL.

V usage is TRBV15 and J usage is TRBJ1-3; D call uncertain. Germline V gene data show CDR1 as LNHNV and CDR2 as YYDKDF (reference sequence). Trimming removed 0 bases from V and 0 bases from J, with 6 bases in between. This CDR3 contains 15 residues. The CDR3 DNA is TGTGCCACCAGCAGAGACGGATACTCTGGAAACACCATATATTTT. Protein: CATSRDGYSGNTIYF. Together with reference TRBV15 and TRBJ1-3, the CDR3 gives the full variable domain: DAMVIQNPRYQVTQFGKPVTLSCSQTLNHNVMYWYQQKSSQAPKLLFHYYDKDFNNEADTPDNFQSRRPNTSFCFLDIRSPGLGDTAMYLCATSRDGYSGNTIYFGEGSWLTVV.

This CDR3 is CASSLSRTGAFYGYTF. CDR3 DNA sequence: TGTGCCAGCAGTTTATCGCGGACAGGGGCATTCTATGGCTACACCTTC. J is TRBJ1-2 and V is TRBV27; TRBD1 aligns across 9 bases. Germline CDR1 reads MNHEY; CDR2 reads SMNVEV (reference sequence). V lost 0 bases, J lost 4 bases, and 6 bases stayed unmatched. The CDR3 has 16 residues.

The V gene is TRBV28, the J gene TRBJ2-1; D is possibly TRBD1 (6 bases). The CDR3 runs to 16 residues. Per the germline V gene, CDR1 is MDHEN and CDR2 is SYDVKM. V was cut by 3 bases and J by 6 bases, with 18 bases left in between. The CDR3 loop reads CASSFYRDSSLNEQFF. CDR3 DNA sequence: TGTGCCAGCAGTTTCTACAGGGATAGCTCCCTCAATGAGCAGTTCTTC.

The V call is TRBV4-3, the J call TRBJ1-2, with D unresolved. Germline assignment: CDR1 LGHNA and CDR2 YSLEER. This CDR3 spans 15 amino acids. Trimming stripped 2 bases from V and 2 bases from J, with 12 bases between. The CDR3 sequence: CASSQSGGRNYGYTF. The DNA for the CDR3 is TGCGCCAGCAGCCAATCGGGCGGCAGGAACTATGGCTACACCTTC.

This chain links TRBV2 with TRBJ2-7; D remains unclear. V was pared by 7 bases and J by 0 bases, with 16 bases between. The CDR3 contains 15 residues. Germline-derived CDR1 and CDR2 are SNHLY and FYNNEI. CDR3 sequence (DNA): TGTGCCAGCAAGAAATCCCGGACGGTCTCCTACGAGCAGTACTTC. This translates into CASKKSRTVSYEQYF.

As concerns this clone: Other DNA sequences in the sample encode the same CDR3. The chain has TRBV7-9 and TRBJ2-2; D is unclear. V lost 5 bases to trimming and J lost 5 bases, with 3 bases between them. In germline, CDR1 is SEHNR, CDR2 FQNEAQ (reference sequence). The CDR3 runs to 11 residues. In DNA form, the CDR3 reads TGTGCCAGCAGCAGGACCGGGGAGCTGTTTTTT. Translating gives CASSRTGELFF.

The chain has TRBV28 and TRBJ1-2, with TRBD1 identical over 8 bases. This CDR3 spans 15 amino acids. Losses at the gene ends were 3 bases for V and 6 bases for J; bases not matched to a gene: 9. Germline loops: CDR1 MDHEN, CDR2 SYDVKM. For the CDR3, the DNA is TGTGCCAGCAGTTTGTATAGACAGGGGATGGATGGCTACACCTTC. It yields the protein CASSLYRQGMDGYTF.

The genes are TRBV4-2 and TRBJ2-7; TRBD2 might be the D (5 bases). In germline, CDR1 is LGHNA, CDR2 YNFKEQ. Trimming pared 0 bases from V and 3 bases from J, leaving 9 bases between. This CDR3 has 14 amino acids. The DNA of the CDR3 is TGTGCCAGCAGCCAAGAGGCTAGCATCTACGAGCAGTACTTC. Its protein is CASSQEASIYEQYF.

The rearrangement links TRBV11-2 to TRBJ1-2; no clear D. The CDR3 consists of 15 residues. Germline CDR1 reads SGHAT; CDR2 reads FQNNGV. V was cut by 7 bases and J by 0 bases, with 15 bases left in between. The CDR3 loop reads CASTYLRPSNYGYTF. Written as DNA, the CDR3 is TGTGCCAGCACCTATTTACGGCCTTCTAACTATGGCTACACCTTC.

V is TRBV6-1 and J is TRBJ2-7; no definite D call. This CDR3 has 14 residues. Germline assignment: CDR1 MNHNS and CDR2 SASEGT. Between the trimmed V and J ends, which lost 2 bases and 3 bases, there was a span of 11 bases. This CDR3 is CASSEYGGYYEQYF. The CDR3, as DNA: TGTGCCAGCAGTGAATATGGCGGTTACTACGAGCAGTACTTC.

Of note for this clone: This CDR3 is also generated by other DNA sequences in the sample. This chain joins TRBV27 and TRBJ2-5; possible D gene TRBD2, 5 bases. CDR1 and CDR2 from the germline V gene are MNHEY and SMNVEV (reference sequence). CDR3 length: 14 amino acids. Trimming took 5 bases from V and 4 from J, leaving 14 bases between them. The CDR3 sequence: CASSPLLAGETQYF. The CDR3 nucleotides are TGTGCCAGCAGTCCCCTCCTAGCCGGAGAGACCCAGTACTTC.

The V and J genes are TRBV27 and TRBJ2-7; possible D gene TRBD2, 5 bases. The CDR3 runs 11 residues. V was cut by 7 bases and J by 6 bases, with 10 bases left in between. Germline V gives CDR1 MNHEY, CDR2 SMNVEV (reference sequence). CDR3: CASIRGPEQYF. CDR3 bases: TGTGCCAGCATTCGGGGTCCCGAGCAGTACTTC.

Remarks on this clone: At the DNA level, this CDR3 is encoded by other sequences in the same sample as well. This sequence joins TRBV29-1 and TRBJ1-2; D not certain. This CDR3 is 11 amino acids long. Germline CDR1 SQVTM, CDR2 ANQGSEA. V was trimmed by 5 bases and J by 4 bases, leaving 8 bases between them. Written as DNA, the CDR3 is TGCAGCGTTCTCGGACTCTATGGCTACACCTTC. This encodes CSVLGLYGYTF.

Of note for this clone: The same CDR3 also results from other DNA sequences found in this sample. This rearrangement joins TRBV5-1 to TRBJ2-5, with D perhaps given as TRBD1 or TRBD2 (5 bases each). Per the germline V gene, CDR1 is SGHRS and CDR2 is YFSETQ. This CDR3 is built from 14 residues. V was pared by 4 bases and J by 1 base, with 11 bases between. The CDR3 nucleotides are TGCGCCAGCAGCCCCGGGACGGCCCAAGAGACCCAGTACTTC. Translation gives CASSPGTAQETQYF.

V usage is TRBV19 and J usage is TRBJ1-1; D unresolved. Trimming left V 7 bases short and J 0 bases short, with 9 bases between. Germline V gene lookup returns CDR1 LNHDA and CDR2 SQIVND (reference sequence). The CDR3 length is 13 residues. CDR3 in amino acids: CASTPDMNTEAFF. The CDR3 DNA reads as TGTGCCAGTACCCCAGATATGAACACTGAAGCTTTCTTT.

Notes on this clone: This sample also contains other DNA sequences that code for the same CDR3. This chain links TRBV19 with TRBJ2-1; no clear D. The CDR3 runs 11 residues. Trimming took 5 bases from V and 1 from J, leaving 0 bases between them. The germline CDR1 and CDR2 sequences are LNHDA and SQIVND (reference sequence). For the CDR3, the DNA is TGTGCCAGTAGTTCCTACAATGAGCAGTTCTTC. This gives the protein CASSSYNEQFF. The full variable domain, in which reference TRBV19 and TRBJ2-1 provide the parts outside the CDR3, is DGGITQSPKYLFRKEGQNVTLSCEQNLNHDAMYWYRQDPGQGLRLIYYSQIVNDFQKGDIAEGYSVSREKKESFPLTVTSAQKNPTAFYLCASSSYNEQFFGPGTRLTVL.